This T cell receptor beta chain emerged from a study of T cell responses to AZD1222 COVID-19 vaccine. Points from the study as a whole: Of the AZD1222 recipients, only 5 or 6 were seropositive at baseline. In all cases, repertoires were sampled only after the peak T cell response. Donors in the cohort were predominantly white British and more often female, and clonal diversity was possibly underestimated.

Some clones are missing from TCRdb's copy, which holds only in-frame ones; the method was immunoSEQ multiplex PCR. In the table there are under 150,000 clones, just over 85% of which are singletons. This clone showed up just a few times. Its antigen is still unknown. This CDR3 is built from 16 residues. CDR1 is MGHRA, CDR2 YSYEKL, per germline. Trimming took off 0 bases at V and 4 bases at J, with 16 bases between the two ends. This clonotype was obtained from an adult in good health. Sequencing used peripheral blood, obtained on day 0 of AZD1222 vaccination. This chain connects TRBV4-1 to TRBJ2-7; D perhaps matches TRBD2 (6 bases). In nucleotides, the CDR3 is TGCGCCAGCAGCCAAGATGGGTCGGGAGTGTTATACGAGCAGTACTTC. Translating it yields CASSQDGSGVLYEQYF.